The 6 T cell receptor beta chains in this list originate from one sample, sequenced in a study of cytomegalovirus exposure and HLA in healthy donors. The PCR ran on 60 Vbeta and 13 Jbeta primers. Repertoires were generated with immunoSEQ multiplex PCR, while TCRdb's copy carries only in-frame clones and drops some. The sample has almost 40,000 clones. The sample consisted of PBMCs. The receptors were gathered from a woman between 25 and 40 years old in good health and CMV-seropositive.

This chain links TRBV28 with TRBJ1-3; TRBD1 matches at 9 bases. The CDR3 covers 16 residues. The ends lost 5 bases at V and 4 bases at J; junction bases unmatched: 9. CDR1 and CDR2 from the germline V gene are MDHEN and SYDVKM. The chain's CDR3 is CASSPGTGLGGNTIYF. DNA for the CDR3: TGTGCCAGCAGTCCCGGGACAGGGCTTGGAGGAAACACCATATATTTT.

The rearrangement uses TRBV5-1 and TRBJ2-6; 9 bases fit TRBD2. V was clipped by 2 bases and J by 1 base; unmatched bases: 7. Germline assignment: CDR1 SGHRS and CDR2 YFSETQ. This CDR3 is built from 18 residues. CDR3 region: CASSFLAGTTSGANVLTF. The DNA for the CDR3 is TGCGCCAGCAGCTTTCTAGCGGGGACTACTTCTGGGGCCAACGTCCTGACTTTC.

The chain recombines TRBV19 with TRBJ2-1, with D possibly matching TRBD1 (6 bases). Per germline, CDR1 LNHDA and CDR2 SQIVND (reference sequence). V shed 5 bases and J shed 0 bases, with 11 bases lying between them. This CDR3 region has 15 residues. The CDR3 DNA reads as TGTGCCAGTAGTTTCAGACAGGTCTCCTACAATGAGCAGTTCTTC. Protein product: CASSFRQVSYNEQFF.

The chain is built from TRBV5-1 and TRBJ1-5, with D possibly TRBD1 on 6 matching bases. Trimming stripped 0 bases from V and 5 bases from J, with 9 bases between. The CDR3 has 14 residues. In germline, CDR1 is SGHRS, CDR2 YFSETQ. CDR3 sequence (DNA): TGCGCCAGCAGCTTGGGTGGGGGCTATCAGCCCCAGCATTTT. It encodes CASSLGGGYQPQHF. Full variable domain (missing parts from reference TRBV5-1 and TRBJ1-5): KAGVTQTPRYLIKTRGQQVTLSCSPISGHRSVSWYQQTPGQGLQFLFEYFSETQRNKGNFPGRFSGRQFSNSRSEMNVSTLELGDSALYLCASSLGGGYQPQHFGDGTRLSIL.

The J gene is TRBJ1-1, the V gene TRBV13; TRBD1 aligns across 8 bases. The length of the CDR3 is 15 residues. Germline values: CDR1 PRHDT, CDR2 FYEKMQ (reference sequence). The V segment lost 5 bases and the J segment 4 bases; nucleotides outside the gene matches: 9. CDR3: CASSPGQGWVTEAFF. CDR3 DNA: TGTGCCAGCAGCCCAGGACAGGGATGGGTCACTGAAGCTTTCTTT.

The chain recombines TRBV27 with TRBJ1-6; 10 bases align to TRBD1. The CDR3 contains 15 residues. Germline V lookup: CDR1 MNHEY, CDR2 SMNVEV (reference sequence). Trimming cost V 5 bases and J 8 bases; bases outside gene matches: 6. The CDR3 DNA is TGTGCCAGCAGTGCGTGGACAGGGGGTGATTCACCCCTCCACTTT. Translation gives CASSAWTGGDSPLHF.